The 4 T cell receptor beta chains listed next were all sequenced from one sample in a study of shared clonotypes between healthy human individuals. The naive CD8 population came from CD45RO-negative cells selected for CCR7, without terminally differentiated effector memory CD45RA+ cells. The table came from immunoSEQ multiplex PCR; TCRdb's copy has only in-frame clones and leaves some out. The sample consists of about 1.9 million clones, 93% of them appearing once. Sample: naive CD8+ T cells from PBMCs. The receptors were gathered from a man between 18 and 35 years old in good health. Some clones in this sample may be carry-over from other donors' samples.

The CDR3 DNA sequence: TGTGCCAGCAGCCAATTGACGGGCCTTTCCTACGAGCAGTACTTC. As protein: CASSQLTGLSYEQYF. V gene TRBV5-8 combines with J gene TRBJ2-7; D remains unclear. Trimming took off 4 bases at V and 1 base at J, with 15 bases between the two ends. Germline values: CDR1 SGHTS, CDR2 YDEGEE. CDR3 length: 15 residues.

The chain joins TRBV6-5 to TRBJ2-4; tentative D call: TRBD2 (6 bases). CDR3 length equals 12 residues. Trimming took off 6 bases at V and 7 bases at J, with 10 bases between the two ends. Looked up from germline, CDR1 is MNHEY and CDR2 is SVGAGI. The CDR3 DNA sequence: TGTGCCAGCAGCGGGGGTGCCAACATTCAGTACTTC. Encoded protein: CASSGGANIQYF.

This clone showed up just once. The genes are TRBV6-5 and TRBJ1-4; D is possibly TRBD1 (6 bases). V lost 0 bases to trimming and J lost 6 bases, with 11 bases between them. The CDR3 has 15 residues. From germline, CDR1 is MNHEY and CDR2 SVGAGI. CDR3 coding DNA: TGTGCCAGCAGTTACTCGAACAGGGTGGATGAAAAACTGTTTTTT. It codes for CASSYSNRVDEKLFF.

The chain is built from TRBV5-1 and TRBJ1-4; D might be TRBD1 (5 bases). Germline loops: CDR1 SGHRS, CDR2 YFSETQ. Trimming pared 4 bases from V and 8 bases from J, leaving 21 bases between. This CDR3 has 16 amino acids. The CDR3 DNA follows: TGCGCCAGCAGCCAAAGCCGGGACCGAGCTTTGGAAAAACTGTTTTTT. It translates to CASSQSRDRALEKLFF.